A single sample is the source of the 17 T cell receptor beta chains below, sequenced in a study of cytomegalovirus exposure and HLA in healthy donors (dated by TCRdb to 2016 to 2017). Preparation of the library involved the immunoSEQ multiplex PCR assay. For the multiplex PCR, a mixture combining 60 forward primers for TCR Vbeta segments and 13 reverse primers for TCR Jbeta segments was used. TCRdb carries this immuneACCESS record with in-frame sequences only. Its versions omit some clonotypes, under half of them owing to an unresolved V gene in the studies checked, with the rest unexplained. Counted in this sample were about 140,000 clones; more than 70% of them appeared once. Clones ranked in the top ten supply about 2.4% of the sample. Material for sequencing was PBMCs. The receptors shown here come from a man in his forties or fifties in good health and CMV-seronegative.

By proportion, this clone is medium-sized. V is TRBV5-6 and J is TRBJ1-5; TRBD1 matches 7 bases. The CDR3 length is 15 residues. Germline values: CDR1 SGHDT, CDR2 YYEEEE. J was trimmed by 4 bases and V by 0 bases; bases with no gene match: 4. Here the CDR3 DNA reads TGTGCCAGCAGCTTGGCCGACAGGGCGAATCAGCCCCAGCATTTT. Encoded protein: CASSLADRANQPQHF.

This rearrangement joins TRBV5-6 to TRBJ1-3; no clear D. V lost 6 bases to trimming and J lost 2 bases, with 9 bases between them. The CDR3 totals 13 residues. Germline loops: CDR1 SGHDT, CDR2 YYEEEE. The CDR3: CASTAGPGNTIYF. Here the CDR3 DNA reads TGTGCCAGCACCGCAGGTCCTGGAAACACCATATATTTT.

The chain couples TRBV2 to TRBJ2-5; 7 bases fit TRBD1. V gave up 4 bases and J gave up 2 bases; unmatched junction bases: 7. The CDR3 covers 15 residues. Germline CDR1 and CDR2: SNHLY and FYNNEI. The CDR3 nucleotides are TGTGCCAGCAGTGTCCAGGGGGTGCAACAAGAGACCCAGTACTTC. This codes for CASSVQGVQQETQYF.

The chain has TRBV5-8 and TRBJ1-3; D is ambiguous. V lost 5 bases and J 4 bases, leaving 7 bases between the germline ends. Germline V CDR1 and CDR2: SGHTS, YDEGEE. The CDR3 consists of 12 residues. This chain's CDR3 is CASSERGNTIYF. For the CDR3, the DNA is TGTGCCAGCAGTGAACGGGGAAACACCATATATTTT. The full variable domain, its missing parts supplied by reference TRBV5-8 and TRBJ1-3, is EAGVTQSPTHLIKTRGQQATLRCSPISGHTSVYWYQQALGLGLQFLLWYDEGEERNRGNFPPRFSGRQFPNYSSELNVNALELEDSALYLCASSERGNTIYFGEGSWLTVV.

Of note for this clone: At the DNA level, this CDR3 is encoded by other sequences in the same sample as well. V and J are TRBV7-8 and TRBJ1-2; D unresolved. The CDR3 extends over 14 amino acids. V shed 0 bases and J shed 2 bases, with 7 bases lying between them. Germline V gene lookup returns CDR1 SGHVS and CDR2 FQNEAQ. In DNA, the CDR3 is TGTGCCAGCAGCTTAGCGACCGGGAACTATGGCTACACCTTC. As protein: CASSLATGNYGYTF.

This chain links TRBV5-1 with TRBJ1-2; a weak D match, TRBD1 (6 bases). V shed 3 bases and J shed 1 base, with 10 bases lying between them. In germline, CDR1 is SGHRS, CDR2 YFSETQ. The CDR3 loop spans 14 amino acids. CDR3 coding DNA: TGCGCCAGCAGCTCGTCACAGGGTAACTATGGCTACACCTTC. Protein: CASSSSQGNYGYTF.

This clone showed up just a few times. The V and J genes are TRBV11-1 and TRBJ2-5; perhaps TRBD1 as D (6 bases). The CDR3 length is 16 residues. The V end lost 5 bases, the J end lost 2 bases, and 18 bases lay between the germline ends. Per the germline V gene, CDR1 is SGHAT and CDR2 is FQDESV (reference sequence). The CDR3 spells CASSAIGTRIQETQYF. The CDR3 region has the DNA TGTGCCAGCAGCGCAATCGGGACAAGAATACAAGAGACCCAGTACTTC.

This chain joins TRBV30 and TRBJ2-4, with D maybe TRBD2 (5 bases). V lost 4 bases and J lost 3, with 16 bases in between. The CDR3 contains 15 residues. Germline V gene data show CDR1 as GTSNPN and CDR2 as SVGIG (reference sequence). As DNA, the CDR3 is TGTGCCTGGAACAAACGGCGGGCTGGCAAAAACATTCAGTACTTC. The encoded protein is CAWNKRRAGKNIQYF. Based on the CDR3 plus reference TRBV30 and TRBJ2-4, the full variable domain is SQTIHQWPATLVQPVGSPLSLECTVEGTSNPNLYWYRQAAGRGLQLLFYSVGIGQISSEVPQNLSASRPQDRQFILSSKKLLLSDSGFYLCAWNKRRAGKNIQYFGAGTRLSVL.

This sequence joins TRBV7-8 and TRBJ1-2, with 10 nucleotides matching TRBD1. The ends lost 5 bases at V and 0 bases at J; junction bases unmatched: 3. The CDR3 is 15 residues long. Germline CDR1 and CDR2: SGHVS and FQNEAQ. CDR3 in DNA: TGTGCCAGCAGCCAAGGGACAGGGGCTAACTATGGCTACACCTTC. Translation: CASSQGTGANYGYTF.

The CDR3 nucleotides are TGTGCCAGCAGCCTGGGGGGGCCCCAGCATTTT. It translates to CASSLGGPQHF. The chain joins TRBV7-2 to TRBJ1-5; tentatively, D is TRBD1 (5 bases). From germline, CDR1 is SGHTA and CDR2 FQGNSA. V lost 5 bases to trimming and J lost 9 bases, with 8 bases between them. The CDR3 has 11 amino acids. Full variable domain (rest looked up from reference TRBV7-2 and TRBJ1-5): GAGVSQSPSNKVTEKGKDVELRCDPISGHTALYWYRQSLGQGLEFLIYFQGNSAPDKSGLPSDRFSAERTGGSVSTLTIQRTQQEDSAVYLCASSLGGPQHFGDGTRLSIL.

This clone appeared a single time. J is TRBJ2-1 and V is TRBV5-1; TRBD2 matches at 9 bases. Trimming removed 1 base from V and 2 bases from J; junction bases left unmatched: 13. Germline V gives CDR1 SGHRS, CDR2 YFSETQ. CDR3 length: 19 amino acids. CDR3 region: CASSLRQRLAGQTYNEQFF. In DNA, the CDR3 is TGCGCCAGCAGCTTGAGACAGCGTCTAGCGGGACAGACCTACAATGAGCAGTTCTTC.

The V call is TRBV30, the J call TRBJ1-1, with D perhaps matching TRBD1 (6 bases). This CDR3 region has 13 residues. CDR1 is GTSNPN and CDR2 is SVGIG in the germline V gene (reference sequence). V lost 5 bases and J 3 bases, leaving 13 bases between the germline ends. CDR3 amino acids: CAWAGDGDTEAFF. DNA of the CDR3: TGTGCCTGGGCAGGGGACGGGGACACTGAAGCTTTCTTT. Full variable domain (remainder filled in from reference TRBV30 and TRBJ1-1): SQTIHQWPATLVQPVGSPLSLECTVEGTSNPNLYWYRQAAGRGLQLLFYSVGIGQISSEVPQNLSASRPQDRQFILSSKKLLLSDSGFYLCAWAGDGDTEAFFGQGTRLTVV.

The chain carries TRBV30 and TRBJ2-1, with D tentatively TRBD2 (5 bases). V gave up 3 bases and J gave up 7 bases, with 13 bases separating them. Per the germline V gene, CDR1 is GTSNPN and CDR2 is SVGIG (reference sequence). CDR3 size: 13 residues. The chain's CDR3 is CAWSLIPGNEQFF. In DNA, the CDR3 is TGTGCCTGGAGCCTAATCCCGGGGAATGAGCAGTTCTTC.

The sample holds one count of this clone. The V call is TRBV18, the J call TRBJ1-1; D possibly corresponds to TRBD1 (5 bases). CDR1 KGHSH and CDR2 LQKENI come from the germline V gene. CDR3 length equals 14 residues. V lost 3 bases and J 4 bases, leaving 12 bases between the germline ends. CDR3 in DNA: TGTGCCAGCTCACCTCTCGGGGGGGTCACTGAAGCTTTCTTT. Protein sequence: CASSPLGGVTEAFF.

The chain links TRBV7-9 to TRBJ2-4; perhaps TRBD2 as D (6 bases). The length of the CDR3 is 15 residues. Trimming took off 0 bases at V and 2 bases at J, with 8 bases between the two ends. Germline lookup yields CDR1 SEHNR and CDR2 FQNEAQ (reference sequence). CDR3 sequence (DNA): TGTGCCAGCAGCTTAGCGAGCGGGTCCAAAAACATTCAGTACTTC. Its protein product is CASSLASGSKNIQYF.

J is TRBJ2-2 and V is TRBV23-1; TRBD1 might be the D (5 bases). TRBV23-1 belongs to the ORF category, with a function that is uncertain. Trimming took off 4 bases at V and 0 bases at J, with 9 bases between the two ends. The CDR3 contains 15 residues. CDR3: CASSRDRSNTGELFF. The CDR3 DNA is TGCGCCAGCAGTCGAGACAGATCGAACACCGGGGAGCTGTTTTTT.

The rearrangement joins TRBV15 to TRBJ1-1; D is unresolved. The CDR3 covers 13 residues. The V end was cut by 1 base, the J end by 3 bases, with 6 bases between. Germline V gene sequence: CDR1 LNHNV, CDR2 YYDKDF (reference sequence). In nucleotides, the CDR3 is TGTGCCACCAGCAGAGTCCGGGACACTGAAGCTTTCTTT. This gives the protein CATSRVRDTEAFF.